This T cell receptor (beta chain) was captured in a study of blood T cells in healthy people across ages. With a J-beta primer mix and a sample-barcoded 5' primer, a second PCR ran about 6 to 11 cycles. TCRdb itself ran the 5' RACE reads through MiXCR, one entry per CDR3 protein. The sample holds 850,000 to 1,300,000 distinct CDR3 sequences, under 55% seen once. This CDR3 spans 18 amino acids. CDR1 is ENHRY, CDR2 SYGVKD, per germline. V lost 6 bases, J lost 3 bases, and 14 bases stayed unmatched. J is TRBJ1-5 and V is TRBV10-3; 10 bases are a match to TRBD1. This TCR came from a woman aged 55-70 years in good health. Sequencing was performed on blood. CDR3 sequence: CAISSGTGVSAPNQPQHF. CDR3 DNA: TGTGCCATCAGCTCCGGGACAGGGGTCTCTGCCCCCAATCAGCCCCAGCATTTT.